The 11 T cell receptor beta chains reported below all come from one sample, sequenced in a study of technical replicates of blood from a few donors. Libraries were prepared by immunoSEQ multiplex PCR; TCRdb keeps only in-frame clonotypes and omits some of them. The table lists approximately 81,000 clones, approximately 97% of them singletons. The sequencing input was T cells isolated from PBMCs. The receptors stem from a human donor in good health.

CDR3 in DNA: TGTGCCACCCAACCGACAGCCTCTGGAAACACCATATATTTT. Protein sequence: CATQPTASGNTIYF. The J gene is TRBJ1-3, the V gene TRBV5-4; tentative D call: TRBD1 (5 bases). With 9 bases removed from V and 0 bases from J, the gap between germline ends came to 13 bases. The CDR3 consists of 14 residues. Germline V gives CDR1 SGHNT, CDR2 YYREEE (reference sequence).

This clone occurred once. CDR3 coding DNA: TGTGCCAGCAGCGACGTGGCGGGAGCCGGGATGGGTGAGCAGTACTTC. Translation: CASSDVAGAGMGEQYF. The chain links TRBV6-4 to TRBJ2-7; 7 nucleotides align to TRBD2. The germline V gene encodes CDR1 MRHNA and CDR2 SNTAGT. The CDR3 consists of 16 residues. V gave up 6 bases and J gave up 7 bases; unmatched junction bases: 18.

The CDR3 DNA follows: TGTGCCAGCAGTTTGACCAGGGGGGATGGCTACACCTTC. Translation gives CASSLTRGDGYTF. The rearrangement links TRBV28 to TRBJ1-2; TRBD1 matches at 7 bases. The germline V gene has CDR1 MDHEN and CDR2 SYDVKM. V was clipped by 3 bases and J by 6 bases; unmatched bases: 4. The CDR3 extends over 13 amino acids.

This sequence joins TRBV21-1 and TRBJ2-3; the DNA was not used to check the table's D call, TRBD2. TRBV21-1 is flagged as a pseudogene. The CDR3 covers 14 residues. The CDR3 bases are TGTGCCGGCGGGGGGGGGTGCATCGGGGATACGCAGTATTTT. Its translation: CAGGGGCIGDTQYF.

This clone was seen a single time. The rearrangement links TRBV27 to TRBJ2-1, with 8 bases fitting TRBD2. After removal of 8 bases from V and 2 bases from J, the junction contained 5 bases not matched to a gene. The CDR3 totals 14 residues. In germline, CDR1 is MNHEY, CDR2 SMNVEV (reference sequence). As DNA, the CDR3 is TGTGCCAGCTCGCGGGGACTAGCCTACAATGAGCAGTTCTTC. This codes for CASSRGLAYNEQFF.

The chain couples TRBV18 to TRBJ1-4; no reliable D call. The germline gives CDR1 KGHSH, CDR2 LQKENI. The CDR3 spans 14 residues. V lost 1 base, J lost 3 bases, and 6 bases lay in between. The CDR3 nucleotides read TGTGCCAGCTCACCACGGGCTGCTAATGAAAAACTGTTTTTT. Its protein product is CASSPRAANEKLFF.

The CDR3 nucleotides are TGTGCCAGCAGCGTAGCGTCGGGGATCGGGGAGCTGTTTTTT. The encoded protein is CASSVASGIGELFF. The chain links TRBV9 to TRBJ2-2, with D possibly being TRBD2 (5 bases). Germline V lookup: CDR1 SGDLS, CDR2 YYNGEE. Trimming left V 0 bases short and J 7 bases short, with 10 bases between. The CDR3 runs 14 residues. The full variable domain, rest sourced from reference TRBV9 and TRBJ2-2, is DSGVTQTPKHLITATGQRVTLRCSPRSGDLSVYWYQQSLDQGLQFLIQYYNGEERAKGNILERFSAQQFPDLHSELNLSSLELGDSALYFCASSVASGIGELFFGEGSRLTVL.

A note on this clone: An end of the junction differs from the germline gene, which may be a read error. The V call is TRBV2, the J call TRBJ2-7, with a tentative D call TRBD2 (5 bases). Germline assignment: CDR1 SNHLY and CDR2 FYNNEI. The CDR3 consists of 10 residues. DNA for the CDR3: TGTGCCAGCATTGGGAGACTCAGGCACTTC. It codes for CASIGRLRHF. Full variable domain (outside the CDR3, taken from reference TRBV2 and TRBJ2-7): EPEVTQTPSHQVTQMGQEVILRCVPISNHLYFYWYRQILGQKVEFLVSFYNNEISEKSEIFDDQFSVERPDGSNFTLKIRSTKLEDSAMYFCASIGRLRHFGPGTRLTVT.

The V gene is TRBV9, the J gene TRBJ2-5; a possible D gene is TRBD2 (6 bases). CDR3 length: 12 residues. V was pared by 7 bases and J by 1 base, with 8 bases between. The germline V gene encodes CDR1 SGDLS and CDR2 YYNGEE. The CDR3 coding sequence is TGTGCCAGCGGGAGGACCCAAGAGACCCAGTACTTC. Translating it yields CASGRTQETQYF.

This rearrangement joins TRBV11-3 to TRBJ2-2; maybe TRBD1 (5 bases). The ends were cut back, 4 bases at V and 3 bases at J, with 15 bases in the middle. The CDR3 is 16 amino acids. CDR1 and CDR2 from the germline V gene are SGHNT and YENEEA. DNA of the CDR3: TGTGCCAGCAGCTCCGTCGATGGACATTACACCGGGGAGCTGTTTTTT. Protein: CASSSVDGHYTGELFF.

The V and J genes are TRBV4-2 and TRBJ2-1, with 12 bases aligning to TRBD1. CDR3 length equals 16 residues. The V segment lost 4 bases and the J segment 8 bases; nucleotides outside the gene matches: 9. Germline V gene data show CDR1 as LGHNA and CDR2 as YNFKEQ. CDR3 in DNA: TGTGCCAGCAGCCCGGGGGACAGGGGGCGCGGCGATGAGCAGTTCTTC. It is translated as CASSPGDRGRGDEQFF.